The T cell receptor beta chain described here comes from a study of cytomegalovirus exposure and HLA in healthy donors. Study-wide results and caveats: Compared with the roughly 700-donor mean, an Asian-associated ancestry cluster reportedly had fewer N-insertions, according to a later analysis. The later analysis indicated that the majority of CMV-associated TCR beta chains appeared HLA-restricted.

Details on this clone: What it recognizes is unknown.

Both 60 Vbeta primers and 13 Jbeta primers went into the PCR. Only in-frame clones appear in the TCRdb table, and some are missing; sequencing was by immunoSEQ multiplex PCR. Altogether approximately 82,000 clones are present, roughly a tenth being singletons, with the ten largest covering around 26%. CDR3 length equals 11 residues. The germline V gene encodes CDR1 MNHNS and CDR2 SASEGT. The V gene lost 1 base and the J gene lost 9 bases, with 4 bases spanning the gap. The chain has TRBV6-1 and TRBJ1-5; the D is unclear. This TCR derives from a man aged 60-69 years in good health and CMV-seropositive. The source material was PBMCs. CDR3 sequence: CASSEDRPQHF. CDR3 bases: TGTGCCAGCAGTGAAGACAGGCCCCAGCATTTT.